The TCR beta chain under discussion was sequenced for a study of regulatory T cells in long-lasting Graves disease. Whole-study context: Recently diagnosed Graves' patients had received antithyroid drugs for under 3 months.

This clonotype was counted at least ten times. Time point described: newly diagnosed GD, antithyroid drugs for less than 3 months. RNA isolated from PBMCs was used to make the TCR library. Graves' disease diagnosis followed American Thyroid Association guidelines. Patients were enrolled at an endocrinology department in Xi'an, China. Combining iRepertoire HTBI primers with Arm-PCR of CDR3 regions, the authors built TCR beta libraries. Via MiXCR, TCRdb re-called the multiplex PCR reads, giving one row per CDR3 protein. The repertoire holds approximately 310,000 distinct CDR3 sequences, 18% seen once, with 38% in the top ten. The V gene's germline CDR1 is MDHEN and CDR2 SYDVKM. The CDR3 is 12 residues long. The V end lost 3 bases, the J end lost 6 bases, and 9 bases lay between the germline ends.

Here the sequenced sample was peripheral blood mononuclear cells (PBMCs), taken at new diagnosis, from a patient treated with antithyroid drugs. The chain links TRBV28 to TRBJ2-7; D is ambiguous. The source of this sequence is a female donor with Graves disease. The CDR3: CASSFGQTEQYF. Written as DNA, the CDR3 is TGTGCCAGCAGTTTTGGGCAGACCGAGCAGTACTTC.